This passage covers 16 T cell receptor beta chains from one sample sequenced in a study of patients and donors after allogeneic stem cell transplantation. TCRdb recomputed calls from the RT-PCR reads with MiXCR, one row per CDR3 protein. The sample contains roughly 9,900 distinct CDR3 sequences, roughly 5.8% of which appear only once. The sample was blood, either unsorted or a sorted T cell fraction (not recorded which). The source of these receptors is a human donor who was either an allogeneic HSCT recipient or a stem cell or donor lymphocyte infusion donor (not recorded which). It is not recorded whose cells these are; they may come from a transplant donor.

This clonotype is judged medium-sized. CDR3 protein: CASSPYSGNTIYF. Here the CDR3 DNA reads TGTGCCAGCTCACCATACTCTGGAAACACCATATATTTT. V is TRBV18 and J is TRBJ1-3; D is undetermined. The CDR3 covers 13 residues. The germline V gene has CDR1 KGHSH and CDR2 LQKENI. The ends were cut back, 2 bases at V and 0 bases at J, with 2 bases in the middle.

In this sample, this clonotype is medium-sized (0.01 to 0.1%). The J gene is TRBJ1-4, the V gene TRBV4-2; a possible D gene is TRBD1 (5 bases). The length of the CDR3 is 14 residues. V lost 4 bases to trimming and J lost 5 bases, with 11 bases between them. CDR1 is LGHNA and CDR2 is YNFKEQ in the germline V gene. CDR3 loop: CASSLKSGNEKLFF. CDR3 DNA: TGTGCCAGCAGCCTAAAATCAGGGAATGAAAAACTGTTTTTT.

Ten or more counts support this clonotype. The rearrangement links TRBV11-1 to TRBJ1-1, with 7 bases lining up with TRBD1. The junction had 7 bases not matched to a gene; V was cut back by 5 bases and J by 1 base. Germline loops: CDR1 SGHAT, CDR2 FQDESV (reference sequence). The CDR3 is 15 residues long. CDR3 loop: CASSRPTGANTEAFF. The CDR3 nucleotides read TGTGCCAGCAGCCGTCCAACAGGGGCGAACACTGAAGCTTTCTTT. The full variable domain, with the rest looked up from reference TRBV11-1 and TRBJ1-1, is EAEVAQSPRYKITEKSQAVAFWCDPISGHATLYWYRQILGQGPELLVQFQDESVVDDSQLPKDRFSAERLKGVDSTLKIQPAELGDSAMYLCASSRPTGANTEAFFGQGTRLTVV.

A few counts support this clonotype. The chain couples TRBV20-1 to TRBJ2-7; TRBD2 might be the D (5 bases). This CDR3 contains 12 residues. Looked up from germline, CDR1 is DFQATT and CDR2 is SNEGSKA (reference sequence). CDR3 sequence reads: CTPSGKTYEQYF. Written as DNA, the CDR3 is TGCACTCCCAGCGGAAAGACCTACGAGCAGTACTTC.

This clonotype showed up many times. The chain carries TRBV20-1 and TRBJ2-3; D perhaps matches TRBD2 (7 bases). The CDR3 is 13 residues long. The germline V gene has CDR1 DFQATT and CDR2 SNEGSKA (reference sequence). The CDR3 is CSEGGGPQDTQYF. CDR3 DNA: TGCAGCGAAGGGGGAGGGCCGCAAGATACGCAGTATTTT.

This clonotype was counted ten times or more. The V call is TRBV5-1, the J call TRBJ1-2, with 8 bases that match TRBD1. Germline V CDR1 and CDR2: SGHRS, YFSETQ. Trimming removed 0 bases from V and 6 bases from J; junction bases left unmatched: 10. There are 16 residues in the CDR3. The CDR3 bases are TGCGCCAGCAGCTTGGTAGGTGGCAGGGGGCAAGATGGCTACACCTTC. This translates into CASSLVGGRGQDGYTF.

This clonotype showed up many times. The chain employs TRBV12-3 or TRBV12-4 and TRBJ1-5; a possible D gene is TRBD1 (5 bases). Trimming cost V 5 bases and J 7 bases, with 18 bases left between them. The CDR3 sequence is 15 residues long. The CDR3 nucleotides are TGTGCCAGCAGTCTTACTCGCGGGGGATACCAGCCCCAGCATTTT. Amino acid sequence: CASSLTRGGYQPQHF.

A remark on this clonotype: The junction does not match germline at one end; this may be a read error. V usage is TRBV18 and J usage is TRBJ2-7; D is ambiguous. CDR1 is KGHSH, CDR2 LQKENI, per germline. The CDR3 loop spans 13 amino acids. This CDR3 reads CASSRSVPSQADF. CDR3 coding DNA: TGTGCCAGCTCACGATCGGTCCCCAGCCAGGCCGACTTC.

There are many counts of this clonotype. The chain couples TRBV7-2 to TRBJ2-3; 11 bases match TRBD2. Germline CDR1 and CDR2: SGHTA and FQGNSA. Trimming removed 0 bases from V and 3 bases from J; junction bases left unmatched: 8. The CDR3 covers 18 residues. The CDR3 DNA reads TGTGCCAGCAGCTTAGCGGCACTAGCGGGAGTTGGTACAGATACGCAGTATTTT. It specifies CASSLAALAGVGTDTQYF.

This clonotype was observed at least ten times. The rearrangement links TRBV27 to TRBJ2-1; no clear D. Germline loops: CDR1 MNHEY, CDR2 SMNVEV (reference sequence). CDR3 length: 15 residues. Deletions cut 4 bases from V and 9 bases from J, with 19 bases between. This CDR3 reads CASSSFSRSWAEQFF. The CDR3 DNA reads TGTGCCAGCAGTTCATTCAGTCGCAGTTGGGCTGAGCAGTTCTTC.

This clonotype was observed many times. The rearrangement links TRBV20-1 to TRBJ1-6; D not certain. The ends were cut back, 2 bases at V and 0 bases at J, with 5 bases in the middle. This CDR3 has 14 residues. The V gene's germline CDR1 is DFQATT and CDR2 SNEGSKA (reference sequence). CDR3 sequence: CSARWGSYNSPLHF. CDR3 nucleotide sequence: TGCAGTGCTAGATGGGGCTCCTATAATTCACCCCTCCACTTT.

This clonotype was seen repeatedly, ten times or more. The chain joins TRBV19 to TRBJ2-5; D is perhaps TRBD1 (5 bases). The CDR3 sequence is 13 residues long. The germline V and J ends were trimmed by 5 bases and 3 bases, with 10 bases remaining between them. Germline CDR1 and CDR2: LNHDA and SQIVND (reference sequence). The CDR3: CASSVHRKETQYF. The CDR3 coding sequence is TGTGCCAGTAGTGTCCACAGGAAAGAGACCCAGTACTTC.

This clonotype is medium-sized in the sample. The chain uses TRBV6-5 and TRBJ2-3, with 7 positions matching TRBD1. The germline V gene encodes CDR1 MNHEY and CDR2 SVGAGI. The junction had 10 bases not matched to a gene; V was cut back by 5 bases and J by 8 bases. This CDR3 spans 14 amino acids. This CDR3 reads CASSTGDLAVTQYF. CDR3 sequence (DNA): TGTGCCAGCAGTACAGGGGACCTAGCTGTTACGCAGTATTTT.

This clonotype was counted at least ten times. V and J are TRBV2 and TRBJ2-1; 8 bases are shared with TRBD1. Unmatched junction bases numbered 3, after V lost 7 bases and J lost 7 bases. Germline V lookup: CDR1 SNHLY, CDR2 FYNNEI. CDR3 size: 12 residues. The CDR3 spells CASKQGENEQFF. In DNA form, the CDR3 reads TGTGCCAGCAAACAGGGGGAAAATGAGCAGTTCTTC.

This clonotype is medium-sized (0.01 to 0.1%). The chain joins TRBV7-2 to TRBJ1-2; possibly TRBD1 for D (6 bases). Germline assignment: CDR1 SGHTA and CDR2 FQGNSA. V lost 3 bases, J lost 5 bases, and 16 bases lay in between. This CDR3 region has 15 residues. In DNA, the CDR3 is TGTGCCAGCAGCTTTGACAGGCAACAATTGTATGGCTACACCTTC. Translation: CASSFDRQQLYGYTF. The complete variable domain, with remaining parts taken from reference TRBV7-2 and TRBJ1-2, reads GAGVSQSPSNKVTEKGKDVELRCDPISGHTALYWYRQSLGQGLEFLIYFQGNSAPDKSGLPSDRFSAERTGGSVSTLTIQRTQQEDSAVYLCASSFDRQQLYGYTFGSGTRLTVV.

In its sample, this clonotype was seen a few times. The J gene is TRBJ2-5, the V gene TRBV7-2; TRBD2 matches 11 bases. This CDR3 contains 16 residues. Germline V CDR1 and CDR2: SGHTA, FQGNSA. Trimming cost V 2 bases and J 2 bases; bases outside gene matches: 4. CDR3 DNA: TGTGCCAGCAGCTTACGGCTAGCGGGAGGACAAGAGACCCAGTACTTC. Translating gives CASSLRLAGGQETQYF. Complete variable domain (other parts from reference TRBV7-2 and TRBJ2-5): GAGVSQSPSNKVTEKGKDVELRCDPISGHTALYWYRQSLGQGLEFLIYFQGNSAPDKSGLPSDRFSAERTGGSVSTLTIQRTQQEDSAVYLCASSLRLAGGQETQYFGPGTRLLVL.